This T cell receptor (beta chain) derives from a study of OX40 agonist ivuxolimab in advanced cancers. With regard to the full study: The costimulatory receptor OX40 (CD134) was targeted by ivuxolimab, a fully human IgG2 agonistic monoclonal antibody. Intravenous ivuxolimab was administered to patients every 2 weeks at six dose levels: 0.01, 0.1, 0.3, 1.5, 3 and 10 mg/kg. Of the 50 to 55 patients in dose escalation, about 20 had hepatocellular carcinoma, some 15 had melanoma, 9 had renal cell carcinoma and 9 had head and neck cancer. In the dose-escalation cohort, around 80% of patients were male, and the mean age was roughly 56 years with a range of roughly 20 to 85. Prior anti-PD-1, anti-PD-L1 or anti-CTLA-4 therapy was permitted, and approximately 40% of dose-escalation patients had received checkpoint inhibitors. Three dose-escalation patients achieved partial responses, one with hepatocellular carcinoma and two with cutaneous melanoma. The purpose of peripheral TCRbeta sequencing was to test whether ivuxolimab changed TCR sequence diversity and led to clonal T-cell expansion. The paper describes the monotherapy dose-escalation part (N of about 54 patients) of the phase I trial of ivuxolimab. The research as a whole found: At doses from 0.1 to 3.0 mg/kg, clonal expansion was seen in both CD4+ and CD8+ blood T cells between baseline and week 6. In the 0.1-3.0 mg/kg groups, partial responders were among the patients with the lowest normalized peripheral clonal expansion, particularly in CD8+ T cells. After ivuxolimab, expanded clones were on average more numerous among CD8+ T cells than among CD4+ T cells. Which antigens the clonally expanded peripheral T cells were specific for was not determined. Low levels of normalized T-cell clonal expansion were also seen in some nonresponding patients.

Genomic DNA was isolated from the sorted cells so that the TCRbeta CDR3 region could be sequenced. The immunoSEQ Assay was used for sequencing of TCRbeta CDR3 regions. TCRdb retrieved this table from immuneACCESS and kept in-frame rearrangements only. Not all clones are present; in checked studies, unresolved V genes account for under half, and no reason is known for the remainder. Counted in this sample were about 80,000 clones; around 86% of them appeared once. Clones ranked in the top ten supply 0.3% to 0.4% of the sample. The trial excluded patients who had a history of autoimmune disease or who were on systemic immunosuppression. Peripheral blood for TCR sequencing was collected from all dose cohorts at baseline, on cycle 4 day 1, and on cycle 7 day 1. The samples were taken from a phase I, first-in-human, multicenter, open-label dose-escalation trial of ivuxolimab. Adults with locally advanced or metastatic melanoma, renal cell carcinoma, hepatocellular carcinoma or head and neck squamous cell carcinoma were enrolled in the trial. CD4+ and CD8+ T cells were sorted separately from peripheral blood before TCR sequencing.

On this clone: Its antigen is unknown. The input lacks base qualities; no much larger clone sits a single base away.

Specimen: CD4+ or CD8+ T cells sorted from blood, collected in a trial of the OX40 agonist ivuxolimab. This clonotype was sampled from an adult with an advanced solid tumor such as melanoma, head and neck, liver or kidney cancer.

CDR3 region: CASSVNNEQFF. The sequenced DNA: TGCGCCAGCAGCGTTAACAATGAGCAGTTCTTC. The V gene is TRBV5-1 and the J gene is TRBJ2-1; there is no confident call for the D gene. Based on the germline V gene, the CDR1 and CDR2 sequences are SGHRS and YFSETQ. Including cysteine and phenylalanine, the CDR3 has 11 amino acids. The entry retains the CDR3 DNA only, 33 bases that are in frame from base 1. The germline ends are 4 bases apart after V is trimmed by 4 bases and J by 5 bases.